Following are 16 T cell receptor beta chains from one sample sequenced in a study of OX40 agonist ivuxolimab in advanced cancers. This table comes from immunoSEQ multiplex PCR, and its TCRdb copy is limited to in-frame clones, with some not included. Here the sample spans some 84,000 clones, roughly 87% being singletons. Source: CD4+ or CD8+ T cells sorted from blood, taken in a trial of the OX40 agonist ivuxolimab. These TCRs come from an adult with an advanced solid tumor such as melanoma, head and neck, liver or kidney cancer.

J is TRBJ1-2 and V is TRBV4-1, with 8 bases matching TRBD1. The ends lost 1 base at V and 7 bases at J; junction bases unmatched: 17. Germline V CDR1 and CDR2: MGHRA, YSYEKL. There are 18 residues in the CDR3. CDR3: CASSQADTGGGVNSGYTF. CDR3 sequence (DNA): TGCGCCAGCAGCCAAGCCGATACAGGGGGGGGTGTTAATAGTGGCTACACCTTC.

The J gene is TRBJ2-1, the V gene TRBV5-8, with TRBD1 as a possible D gene (6 bases). V was trimmed by 2 bases and J by 4 bases, leaving 16 bases between them. The CDR3 sequence is 16 residues long. Germline V gene sequence: CDR1 SGHTS, CDR2 YDEGEE. The CDR3 region has the DNA TGTGCCAGCAGCTTAGGGACACCCCGGAGGTACAATGAGCAGTTCTTC. This encodes CASSLGTPRRYNEQFF.

The gene calls are TRBV2 and TRBJ1-4; D gene unclear. Germline V gene lookup returns CDR1 SNHLY and CDR2 FYNNEI. The CDR3 spans 14 residues. V shed 7 bases and J shed 8 bases, with 17 bases lying between them. DNA for the CDR3: TGTGCCAGCAACCCAACCTCGGAGAGGGAAAAACTGTTTTTT. Protein product: CASNPTSEREKLFF.

J is TRBJ2-7 and V is TRBV6-6, with D perhaps given as TRBD1 or TRBD2 (5 bases each). Germline CDR1 is MNHNY and CDR2 is SVGAGI (reference sequence). The CDR3 is 13 amino acids. V was trimmed by 7 bases and J by 12 bases, leaving 22 bases between them. CDR3 sequence (DNA): TGTGCCAGCACTGACACAGGCGGAGGAGTTTTGTACGTC. Translated, it gives CASTDTGGGVLYV.

This rearrangement joins TRBV5-1 to TRBJ2-2; D is undetermined. There are 15 residues in the CDR3. The germline V and J ends were trimmed by 2 bases and 6 bases, with 14 bases remaining between them. CDR1 SGHRS and CDR2 YFSETQ come from the germline V gene. The CDR3 loop reads CASSFTKSWAGELFF. CDR3 nucleotide sequence: TGCGCCAGCAGCTTCACCAAGAGCTGGGCCGGGGAGCTGTTTTTT. Variable domain in full (rest from reference TRBV5-1 and TRBJ2-2): KAGVTQTPRYLIKTRGQQVTLSCSPISGHRSVSWYQQTPGQGLQFLFEYFSETQRNKGNFPGRFSGRQFSNSRSEMNVSTLELGDSALYLCASSFTKSWAGELFFGEGSRLTVL.

Here the CDR3 DNA reads TGTGCCAGCAGTGCGCGCCAGGGGGTACCCTACGAGCAGTACGTC. Translated: CASSARQGVPYEQYV. The chain joins TRBV27 to TRBJ2-7; 7 bases match TRBD1. The CDR3 runs to 15 residues. V lost 5 bases and J lost 2; bases outside the gene matches: 9. The V gene's germline CDR1 is MNHEY and CDR2 SMNVEV (reference sequence).

The genes are TRBV7-2 and TRBJ2-1; D call uncertain. The CDR3 contains 14 residues. The V and J ends lost 2 bases and 8 bases respectively, with 13 bases between them. Per the germline V gene, CDR1 is SGHTA and CDR2 is FQGNSA. DNA for the CDR3: TGTGCCAGCAGCTTACGGGCAGTTTTTTATGAGCAGTTCTTC. Its translation is CASSLRAVFYEQFF.

The chain links TRBV19 to TRBJ1-2; the match to TRBD1 covers 7 bases. The V segment lost 4 bases and the J segment 5 bases; nucleotides outside the gene matches: 16. Germline V gives CDR1 LNHDA, CDR2 SQIVND (reference sequence). This CDR3 has 17 amino acids. Written as DNA, the CDR3 is TGTGCCAGTAGTAAGCGACAGGGACACCTGGACTTATATGGCTACACCTTC. It translates to CASSKRQGHLDLYGYTF.

The CDR3 DNA reads TGTGCCAGCAGCGTAGGTCTGGGGGCAGATACGCAGTATTTT. It specifies CASSVGLGADTQYF. The rearrangement links TRBV9 to TRBJ2-3; D is perhaps TRBD1 or TRBD2 (5 bases each). Between the trimmed V and J ends, which lost 0 bases and 4 bases, there was a span of 9 bases. The length of the CDR3 is 14 residues. The germline CDR1 and CDR2 sequences are SGDLS and YYNGEE.

The chain has TRBV30 and TRBJ2-7; D may be TRBD1 (5 bases). V lost 4 bases to trimming and J lost 4 bases, with 8 bases between them. Germline values: CDR1 GTSNPN, CDR2 SVGIG (reference sequence). CDR3 length: 11 amino acids. The CDR3 sequence: CAWTPGYEQYF. As DNA, the CDR3 is TGTGCCTGGACCCCAGGGTACGAGCAGTACTTC.

Details on this clone: Other nucleotide sequences in the sample specify the same CDR3. J is TRBJ1-1 and V is TRBV5-1; D possibly corresponds to TRBD1 (5 bases). This CDR3 has 14 residues. Trimming removed 2 bases from V and 1 base from J, with 9 bases in between. The V gene's germline CDR1 is SGHRS and CDR2 YFSETQ. CDR3 amino acids: CASSLGTGNTEAFF. The DNA for the CDR3 is TGCGCCAGCAGCTTAGGGACGGGGAACACTGAAGCTTTCTTT.

This clone turned up a few times. The chain recombines TRBV19 with TRBJ2-1; unclear D gene. V gave up 5 bases and J gave up 0 bases, with 14 bases separating them. Germline values: CDR1 LNHDA, CDR2 SQIVND (reference sequence). This CDR3 has 16 residues. The CDR3 DNA sequence: TGTGCCAGTAGTTCGAAGACTGCTAGCTCCTACAATGAGCAGTTCTTC. It encodes CASSSKTASSYNEQFF.

The chain recombines TRBV19 with TRBJ2-7; 8 bases agree with TRBD1. Germline CDR1 reads LNHDA; CDR2 reads SQIVND (reference sequence). V lost 4 bases, J lost 3 bases, and 8 bases stayed unmatched. This CDR3 region has 15 residues. CDR3 residues: CASSNAGTGRYEQYF. The CDR3 DNA reads as TGTGCCAGTAGTAACGCCGGGACAGGCCGCTACGAGCAGTACTTC.

This chain joins TRBV28 and TRBJ2-1; 8 bases are shared with TRBD2. With V trimmed by 1 base and J by 7 bases, 12 bases remained unmatched. Per germline, CDR1 MDHEN and CDR2 SYDVKM. The length of the CDR3 is 17 residues. As DNA, the CDR3 is TGTGCCAGCAGTTTATACACTCGCGGGGGGTGGAGGAATGAGCAGTTCTTC. It translates to CASSLYTRGGWRNEQFF.

This clone was seen just once. This sequence joins TRBV5-1 and TRBJ2-3, with TRBD2 as a possible D gene (5 bases). V was pared by 3 bases and J by 4 bases, with 12 bases between. Germline-derived CDR1 and CDR2 are SGHRS and YFSETQ. The CDR3 has 14 amino acids. The CDR3 nucleotides read TGCGCCAGCAGCTCGGGGTGGAACCCAGATACGCAGTATTTT. Residues: CASSSGWNPDTQYF.

This rearrangement joins TRBV18 to TRBJ2-7; tentative D call: TRBD2 (5 bases). The CDR3 runs 13 residues. Per the germline V gene, CDR1 is KGHSH and CDR2 is LQKENI. V gave up 2 bases and J gave up 3 bases, with 8 bases separating them. The CDR3 loop is CASSPGRVYEQYV. The CDR3 nucleotides read TGTGCCAGCTCACCAGGGAGAGTCTACGAGCAGTACGTC.